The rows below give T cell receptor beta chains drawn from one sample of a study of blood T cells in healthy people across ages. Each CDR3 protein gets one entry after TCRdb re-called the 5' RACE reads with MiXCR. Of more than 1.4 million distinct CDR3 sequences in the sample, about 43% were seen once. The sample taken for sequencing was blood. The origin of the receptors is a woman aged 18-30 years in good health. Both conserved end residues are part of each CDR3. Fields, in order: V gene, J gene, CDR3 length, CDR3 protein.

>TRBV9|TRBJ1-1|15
CASSVVGQTNTEAFF
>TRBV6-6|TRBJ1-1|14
CASTTSSSNTEAFF
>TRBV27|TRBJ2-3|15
CASGGGLAYPDTQYF
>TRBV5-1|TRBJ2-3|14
CANSRGPTPDTQYF
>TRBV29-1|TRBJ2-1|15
CSATSGVSSYNEQFF
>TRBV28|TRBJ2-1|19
CASTLGSIGGGPYYNEQFF
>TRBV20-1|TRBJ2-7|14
CSARGGTSAYEQYF
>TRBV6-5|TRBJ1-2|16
CASSYTKGQTNYGYTF
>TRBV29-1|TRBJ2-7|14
CSAGKAGSSYEQYF
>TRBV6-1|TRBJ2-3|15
CASSVETGGSDTQYF
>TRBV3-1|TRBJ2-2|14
CASSHFGATGELFF
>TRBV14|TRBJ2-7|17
CASSQGGRWGGSYEQYF
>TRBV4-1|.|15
CASSQGSRTGGEQYF
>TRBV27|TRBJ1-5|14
CASSWIGGSQPQHF
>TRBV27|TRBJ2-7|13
CASGGFSSYEQYF
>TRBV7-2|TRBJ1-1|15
CASSLVVLGGREAFF